This T cell receptor (beta chain) was identified in a study of identical twins. Study-wide results and limits: Potential partial confounding of zero-insertion analyses by invariant MAIT and iNKT cells was noted. Models underpredicted monozygotic twin sharing of out-of-frame TCR alpha. Twins' surplus sharing was weaker for beta out-of-frame sequences.

Trimming removed 3 bases at V and 0 bases at J, with 15 bases between. Per germline, CDR1 KGHSH and CDR2 LQKENI. The CDR3 runs 17 residues. TCRdb passed the 5' RACE reads through MiXCR, listing each CDR3 protein once. The table records fewer than 550,000 distinct CDR3 sequences, roughly 15% of them present only once. A note on this clonotype: What it binds is not known.

These data also featured in a second study, about yellow fever vaccine responses in identical twins. That source reports: Reports say the vaccine T cell response in twins looked partly convergent and partly personalized.

The sequencing input was CD4+ T cells sorted from blood. This sequence originates from a woman aged 18-29 years in good health. The chain joins TRBV18 to TRBJ2-1; D perhaps matches TRBD2 (5 bases). In DNA form, the CDR3 reads TGTGCCAGCTCACCTACCGGGGTACCAAGCTCCTACAATGAGCAGTTCTTC. Amino acids: CASSPTGVPSSYNEQFF. The full variable domain, its missing parts supplied by reference TRBV18 and TRBJ2-1, is NAGVMQNPRHLVRRRGQEARLRCSPMKGHSHVYWYRQLPEEGLKFMVYLQKENIIDESGMPKERFSAEFPKEGPSILRIQQVVRGDSAAYFCASSPTGVPSSYNEQFFGPGTRLTVL.